The entry below describes one TCR beta chain. Germline assignment: CDR1 KGHSH and CDR2 LQKENI. The CDR3 loop spans 16 amino acids. J was trimmed by 1 base and V by 4 bases; bases with no gene match: 7. Sequenced by immunoSEQ multiplex PCR; TCRdb stores in-frame clones only, minus some. The data contain about 210,000 clones, approximately 81% of them singletons. This entry comes from a study of blood T cell repertoires in COVID-19. Sequencing was done on a sample of peripheral blood. This chain uses TRBV18 with TRBJ1-5, with 7 bases aligning to TRBD1. The source of this sequence is an elderly woman with COVID-19, enrolled during active disease. Here the CDR3 reads CASSQGAQGSNQPQHF. CDR3 DNA: TGTGCCAGCTCACAGGGGGCGCAGGGAAGCAATCAGCCCCAGCATTTT.